The 26 T cell receptor beta chains below all came from one sample that was sequenced in a study of shared clonotypes between healthy human individuals. TCRdb's table, derived via immunoSEQ multiplex PCR, lists solely in-frame clones and lacks some. This sample has approximately 2,300,000 clones, with less than 95% found just once. Specimen: naive CD4+ T cells from PBMCs. Subset: CD45RA+ positively selected. These receptors all come from a man younger than 35 in good health. Some clones in this sample may be carry-over from other donors' samples.

There are a few counts of this clone. CDR3 nucleotides: TGTGCCAGCTCACCATCAGGAGCCGGGCAGCCCCAGCATTTT. Translated, it gives CASSPSGAGQPQHF. J is TRBJ1-5 and V is TRBV18, with D hard to call. The CDR3 contains 14 residues. Germline lookup yields CDR1 KGHSH and CDR2 LQKENI. Trimming took 2 bases from V and 7 from J, leaving 12 bases between them.

V gene TRBV10-3 combines with J gene TRBJ2-3; D perhaps matches TRBD1 (6 bases). The germline gives CDR1 ENHRY, CDR2 SYGVKD. The V end was cut by 3 bases, the J end by 4 bases, with 11 bases between. This CDR3 has 14 residues. The CDR3, as DNA: TGTGCCATCAGTGAACAGGGTACTTCAGATACGCAGTATTTT. This encodes CAISEQGTSDTQYF.

The genes are TRBV5-1 and TRBJ2-7; 7 bases map to TRBD1. With 4 bases clipped from V and 4 bases from J, the junction kept 8 bases outside the gene matches. This CDR3 contains 14 residues. CDR1 SGHRS and CDR2 YFSETQ come from the germline V gene. For the CDR3, the DNA is TGCGCCAGCAGCCCCAGACAGGGTTCGTACGAGCAGTACTTC. Translated: CASSPRQGSYEQYF.

The V call is TRBV6-5, the J call TRBJ2-1; perhaps TRBD2 as D (6 bases). Trimming shortened V by 6 bases and J by 15 bases, and 21 bases separated the two germline ends. Germline lookup yields CDR1 MNHEY and CDR2 SVGAGI. CDR3 size: 13 residues. The CDR3, as DNA: TGTGCCAGCAGCCCCGGACGGACTACCGAGTTGTTCTTC. Encoded protein: CASSPGRTTELFF.

V and J are TRBV19 and TRBJ1-1; D might be TRBD1 (6 bases). The V gene lost 1 base and the J gene lost 6 bases, with 12 bases spanning the gap. The CDR3 consists of 14 residues. The germline CDR1 and CDR2 sequences are LNHDA and SQIVND (reference sequence). The CDR3 DNA follows: TGTGCCAGTAGTATAGCCCGGGGGCAAGCTGAAGCTTTCTTT. Encoded protein: CASSIARGQAEAFF.

Here the CDR3 reads CASGTGYEQYF. The CDR3 DNA follows: TGTGCCAGCGGAACCGGGTACGAGCAGTACTTC. The J gene is TRBJ2-7, the V gene TRBV7-3; D uncertain. CDR1 is SGHTA and CDR2 is FQGTGA in the germline V gene. The CDR3 runs 11 residues. V lost 8 bases to trimming and J lost 4 bases, with 9 bases between them. Based on the CDR3 plus reference TRBV7-3 and TRBJ2-7, the full variable domain is GAGVSQTPSNKVTEKGKYVELRCDPISGHTALYWYRQSLGQGPEFLIYFQGTGAADDSGLPNDRFFAVRPEGSVSTLKIQRTERGDSAVYLCASGTGYEQYFGPGTRLTVT.

The chain is built from TRBV6-5 and TRBJ2-2; 11 nucleotides agree with TRBD1. The germline gives CDR1 MNHEY, CDR2 SVGAGI. This CDR3 contains 15 residues. After removal of 6 bases from V and 7 bases from J, the junction contained 7 bases not matched to a gene. The CDR3 is CASRAGTGGNGELFF. In nucleotides, the CDR3 is TGTGCCAGCAGGGCCGGGACAGGGGGGAACGGGGAGCTGTTTTTT.

A remark on this clone: This same CDR3 is encoded by further DNA sequences in the sample. The chain joins TRBV7-2 to TRBJ2-7; TRBD2 matches 7 bases. This CDR3 is 14 amino acids long. The J segment lost 1 base and the V segment lost 1 base, leaving 1 base of the junction unmatched. Germline values: CDR1 SGHTA, CDR2 FQGNSA. CDR3: CASSLGGGSYEQYF. The DNA for the CDR3 is TGTGCCAGCAGCTTAGGGGGGGGATCCTACGAGCAGTACTTC.

The chain recombines TRBV5-6 with TRBJ2-5; D is unclear. Per germline, CDR1 SGHDT and CDR2 YYEEEE. This CDR3 comprises 11 residues. V lost 5 bases and J lost 4, with 6 bases in between. The CDR3 here is CASSKTETQYF. DNA of the CDR3: TGTGCCAGCAGTAAGACAGAGACCCAGTACTTC.

The gene calls are TRBV23-1 and TRBJ1-2; D is undetermined. TRBV23-1 carries the ORF label, with uncertain function. This CDR3 contains 14 residues. V lost 7 bases, J lost 7 bases, and 19 bases lay in between. This CDR3 is CASIPLPGGGGYTF. The CDR3 DNA follows: TGCGCCAGCATTCCGCTCCCGGGCGGCGGTGGCTACACCTTC.

This chain's CDR3 is CASRFGAGVETQYF. The CDR3 DNA is TGTGCCAGCAGATTCGGAGCGGGAGTTGAGACCCAGTACTTC. The chain links TRBV27 to TRBJ2-5, with 8 bases that match TRBD2. CDR1 MNHEY and CDR2 SMNVEV come from the germline V gene (reference sequence). J gave up 5 bases and V 6 bases, and 8 bases lay outside the gene matches. This CDR3 region has 14 residues.

The chain uses TRBV7-3 and TRBJ1-1; no clear D gene. The V end lost 1 base, the J end lost 1 base, and 10 bases lay between the germline ends. The germline V gene encodes CDR1 SGHTA and CDR2 FQGTGA. The CDR3 consists of 15 residues. This CDR3 is CASSLRPGGNTEAFF. Here the CDR3 DNA reads TGTGCCAGCAGCTTAAGGCCGGGCGGGAACACTGAAGCTTTCTTT.

On this clone itself: The sample contains more than one DNA sequence encoding this CDR3. V usage is TRBV11-2 and J usage is TRBJ2-7; TRBD2 aligns across 10 bases. The CDR3 is 14 residues long. The V gene end was trimmed by 3 bases and the J gene end by 4 bases; junction bases not matched to a gene: 3. In germline, CDR1 is SGHAT, CDR2 FQNNGV. In DNA, the CDR3 is TGTGCCAGCAGCTTGGCTAGCGGGAGTTACGAGCAGTACTTC. It yields the protein CASSLASGSYEQYF.

The rearrangement links TRBV5-8 to TRBJ1-1; TRBD1 agrees at 7 bases. Germline values: CDR1 SGHTS, CDR2 YDEGEE. The CDR3 sequence is 15 residues long. Trimming cost V 5 bases and J 1 base; bases outside gene matches: 8. The CDR3 nucleotides read TGTGCCAGCAGGTCGACAGGGTCATGGAACACTGAAGCTTTCTTT. This encodes CASRSTGSWNTEAFF. The full variable domain, its missing parts supplied by reference TRBV5-8 and TRBJ1-1, is EAGVTQSPTHLIKTRGQQATLRCSPISGHTSVYWYQQALGLGLQFLLWYDEGEERNRGNFPPRFSGRQFPNYSSELNVNALELEDSALYLCASRSTGSWNTEAFFGQGTRLTVV.

V and J are TRBV5-1 and TRBJ1-1; D may be TRBD1 (5 bases). Germline CDR1 is SGHRS and CDR2 is YFSETQ. The V gene lost 4 bases and the J gene lost 2 bases, with 12 bases spanning the gap. This CDR3 spans 14 amino acids. This chain's CDR3 is CASSPIGGNTEAFF. CDR3 in DNA: TGCGCCAGCAGCCCGATCGGGGGAAACACTGAAGCTTTCTTT.

Comments on this clone: The sample holds other DNA sequences that translate to the same CDR3. CDR3 protein: CASSLSGDTEAFF. In nucleotides, the CDR3 is TGTGCCAGCAGCTTATCGGGGGACACTGAAGCTTTCTTT. The chain links TRBV7-2 to TRBJ1-1; weak D call: TRBD1 (5 bases). V lost 2 bases and J lost 3, with 7 bases in between. The CDR3 consists of 13 residues. CDR1 is SGHTA, CDR2 FQGNSA, per germline.

The rearrangement joins TRBV9 to TRBJ2-2; D remains unclear. V lost 0 bases to trimming and J lost 7 bases, with 7 bases between them. CDR1 is SGDLS and CDR2 is YYNGEE in the germline V gene. This CDR3 contains 13 residues. The CDR3, as DNA: TGTGCCAGCAGCGTAGCGCAGCTCGGGGAGCTGTTTTTT. Protein product: CASSVAQLGELFF.

V gene TRBV21-1 combines with J gene TRBJ1-1; the table names TRBD1, a call not compared with the DNA. TRBV21-1 is deemed a pseudogene. This CDR3 has 18 residues. The CDR3 bases are TGTGCCAGCAGCAAAAACGGGATGGGAACAGGGGGTTTCACTGAAGCTTTCTTT. Its translation is CASSKNGMGTGGFTEAFF.

As regards this clone: In the same sample, other DNA sequences code for this CDR3. This chain uses TRBV5-1 with TRBJ2-7; 11 nucleotides align to TRBD2. This CDR3 contains 15 residues. Unmatched junction bases numbered 3, after V lost 2 bases and J lost 2 bases. Germline loops: CDR1 SGHRS, CDR2 YFSETQ. The CDR3 region is CASSFGTSGPYEQYF. DNA for the CDR3: TGCGCCAGCAGCTTCGGGACTAGCGGCCCCTACGAGCAGTACTTC.

This clone has just one count. The chain recombines TRBV28 with TRBJ2-2; D perhaps matches TRBD2 (6 bases). The germline V gene encodes CDR1 MDHEN and CDR2 SYDVKM. This CDR3 has 18 amino acids. The V end lost 3 bases, the J end lost 5 bases, and 22 bases lay between the germline ends. CDR3 coding DNA: TGTGCCAGCAGTTTCCAGAGATGGGGACTCGGGGGAACCGGGGAGCTGTTTTTT. Translated: CASSFQRWGLGGTGELFF.

The chain links TRBV10-1 to TRBJ2-1, with D uncertain. This CDR3 spans 13 amino acids. The V end was cut by 5 bases, the J end by 3 bases, with 8 bases between. CDR1 is WNHNN, CDR2 SYGVQD, per germline (reference sequence). CDR3 coding DNA: TGCGCCAGCAGTCAGTATAGCTACAATGAGCAGTTCTTC. Translation gives CASSQYSYNEQFF.

V and J are TRBV9 and TRBJ2-3, with 14 bases matching TRBD2. The CDR3 is made up of 19 amino acids. J lost 1 base, V lost 4 bases, and 11 bases had no gene match. Germline V CDR1 and CDR2: SGDLS, YYNGEE. This chain's CDR3 is CASSPMGLAGVSGTDTQYF. The CDR3 DNA reads as TGTGCCAGCAGCCCGATGGGACTAGCGGGAGTGTCGGGCACAGATACGCAGTATTTT.

J is TRBJ1-5 and V is TRBV4-1; D call uncertain. Germline lookup yields CDR1 MGHRA and CDR2 YSYEKL. This CDR3 region has 18 residues. V gave up 1 base and J gave up 0 bases, with 16 bases separating them. The DNA for the CDR3 is TGCGCCAGCAGCCAAGCGCAGCCAGTACTTTATAGCAATCAGCCCCAGCATTTT. As protein: CASSQAQPVLYSNQPQHF.

The chain is built from TRBV28 and TRBJ1-2, with D tentatively TRBD1 (5 bases). In germline, CDR1 is MDHEN, CDR2 SYDVKM. The V end lost 4 bases, the J end lost 4 bases, and 10 bases lay between the germline ends. CDR3 length: 13 amino acids. The CDR3 loop is CASSYGGFYGYTF. The CDR3 DNA sequence: TGTGCCAGCAGTTATGGGGGGTTCTATGGCTACACCTTC.

The rearrangement joins TRBV6-5 to TRBJ1-4; D is unclear. Germline CDR1 reads MNHEY; CDR2 reads SVGAGI. The ends were cut back, 6 bases at V and 2 bases at J, with 13 bases in the middle. CDR3 length: 15 amino acids. The CDR3: CASSLRIGTNEKLFF. CDR3 DNA: TGTGCCAGCAGCTTACGGATAGGGACTAATGAAAAACTGTTTTTT.

The chain couples TRBV5-1 to TRBJ2-2; D not resolved. Trimming stripped 2 bases from V and 0 bases from J, with 17 bases between. The CDR3 loop spans 18 amino acids. Germline V gene data show CDR1 as SGHRS and CDR2 as YFSETQ. CDR3: CASSLDRRHLPNTGELFF. For the CDR3, the DNA is TGCGCCAGCAGCTTAGACCGGAGACACCTTCCGAACACCGGGGAGCTGTTTTTT.